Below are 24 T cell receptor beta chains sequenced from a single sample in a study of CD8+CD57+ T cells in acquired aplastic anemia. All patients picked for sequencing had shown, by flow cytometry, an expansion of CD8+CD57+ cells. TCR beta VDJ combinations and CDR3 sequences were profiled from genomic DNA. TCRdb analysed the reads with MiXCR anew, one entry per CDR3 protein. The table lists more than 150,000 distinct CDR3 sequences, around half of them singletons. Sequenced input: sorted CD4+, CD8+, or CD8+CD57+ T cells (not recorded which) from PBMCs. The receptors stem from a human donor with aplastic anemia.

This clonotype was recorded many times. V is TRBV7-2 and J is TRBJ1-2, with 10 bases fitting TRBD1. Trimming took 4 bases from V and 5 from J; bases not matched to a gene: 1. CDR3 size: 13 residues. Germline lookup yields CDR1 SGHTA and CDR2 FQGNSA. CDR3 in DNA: TGTGCCAGCAGCTCGGGACAGGGGTATGGCTACACCTTC. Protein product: CASSSGQGYGYTF.

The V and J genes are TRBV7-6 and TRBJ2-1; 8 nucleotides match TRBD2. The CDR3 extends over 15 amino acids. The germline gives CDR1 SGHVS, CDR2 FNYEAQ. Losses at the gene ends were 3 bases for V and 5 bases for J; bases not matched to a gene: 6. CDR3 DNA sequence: TGTGCCAGCAGCTTGTACTTAGCGGGGAACAATGAGCAGTTCTTC. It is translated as CASSLYLAGNNEQFF. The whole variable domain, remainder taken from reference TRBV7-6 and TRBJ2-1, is GAGVSQSPRYKVTKRGQDVALRCDPISGHVSLYWYRQALGQGPEFLTYFNYEAQQDKSGLPNDRFSAERPEGSISTLTIQRTEQRDSAMYRCASSLYLAGNNEQFFGPGTRLTVL.

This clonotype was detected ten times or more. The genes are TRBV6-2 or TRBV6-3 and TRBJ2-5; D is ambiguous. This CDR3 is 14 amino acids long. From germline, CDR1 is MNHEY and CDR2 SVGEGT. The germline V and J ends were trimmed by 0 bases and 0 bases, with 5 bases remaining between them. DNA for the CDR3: TGTGCCAGCAGTTACTCCTTCTACCAAGAGACCCAGTACTTC. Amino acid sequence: CASSYSFYQETQYF.

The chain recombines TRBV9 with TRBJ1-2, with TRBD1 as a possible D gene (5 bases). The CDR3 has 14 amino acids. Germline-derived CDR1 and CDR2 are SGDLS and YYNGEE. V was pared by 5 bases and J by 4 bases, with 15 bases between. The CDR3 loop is CASRPLDTLYGYTF. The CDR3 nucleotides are TGTGCCAGCAGGCCTTTGGACACGCTCTATGGCTACACCTTC.

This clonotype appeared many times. CDR3 loop: CASSFKGADTGELFF. DNA of the CDR3: TGTGCCAGCAGCTTTAAGGGGGCAGACACCGGGGAGCTGTTTTTT. The J gene is TRBJ2-2, the V gene TRBV5-4; 7 positions agree with TRBD1. Germline-derived CDR1 and CDR2 are SGHNT and YYREEE (reference sequence). J was trimmed by 3 bases and V by 2 bases; bases with no gene match: 4. The CDR3 is made up of 15 amino acids.

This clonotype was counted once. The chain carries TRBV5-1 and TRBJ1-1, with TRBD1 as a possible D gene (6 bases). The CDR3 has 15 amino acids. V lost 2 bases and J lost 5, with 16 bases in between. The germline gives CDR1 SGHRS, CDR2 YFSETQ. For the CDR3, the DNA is TGCGCCAGCAGCTTTACCGGGACACCGAGGACTGAAGCTTTCTTT. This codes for CASSFTGTPRTEAFF.

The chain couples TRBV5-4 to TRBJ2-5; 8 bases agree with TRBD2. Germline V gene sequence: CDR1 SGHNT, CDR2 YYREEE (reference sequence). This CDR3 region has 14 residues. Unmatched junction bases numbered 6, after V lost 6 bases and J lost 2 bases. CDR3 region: CASNQRGPQETQYF. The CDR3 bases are TGTGCCAGCAACCAGCGGGGGCCACAAGAGACCCAGTACTTC.

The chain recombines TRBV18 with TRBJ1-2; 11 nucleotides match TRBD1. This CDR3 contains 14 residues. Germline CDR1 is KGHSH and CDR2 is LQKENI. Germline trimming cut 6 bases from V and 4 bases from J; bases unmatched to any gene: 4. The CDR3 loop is CASSSGTGGYGYTF. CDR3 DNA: TGTGCCAGCTCGTCCGGGACAGGGGGCTATGGCTACACCTTC.

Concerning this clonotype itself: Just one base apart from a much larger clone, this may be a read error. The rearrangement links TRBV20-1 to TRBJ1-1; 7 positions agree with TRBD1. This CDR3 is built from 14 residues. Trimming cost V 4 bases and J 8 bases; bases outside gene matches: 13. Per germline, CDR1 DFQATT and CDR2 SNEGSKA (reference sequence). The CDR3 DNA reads TGCAGTGCTACAAACAGGGGCGGCCCCTTCGAAGCTTTCTTT. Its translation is CSATNRGGPFEAFF.

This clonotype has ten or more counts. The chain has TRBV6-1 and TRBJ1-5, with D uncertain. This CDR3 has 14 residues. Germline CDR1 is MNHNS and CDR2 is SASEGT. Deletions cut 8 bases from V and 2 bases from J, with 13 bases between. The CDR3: CASGLNFGNQPQHF. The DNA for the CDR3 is TGTGCCAGCGGCCTCAATTTCGGCAATCAGCCCCAGCATTTT.

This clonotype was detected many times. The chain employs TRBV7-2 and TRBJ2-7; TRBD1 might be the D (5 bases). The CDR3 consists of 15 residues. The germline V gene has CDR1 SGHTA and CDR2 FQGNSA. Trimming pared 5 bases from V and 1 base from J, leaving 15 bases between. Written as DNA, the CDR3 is TGTGCCAGCAGCCAAGGAGACAGATATTCCTACGAGCAGTACTTC. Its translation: CASSQGDRYSYEQYF. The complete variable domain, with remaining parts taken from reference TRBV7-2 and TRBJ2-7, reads GAGVSQSPSNKVTEKGKDVELRCDPISGHTALYWYRQSLGQGLEFLIYFQGNSAPDKSGLPSDRFSAERTGGSVSTLTIQRTQQEDSAVYLCASSQGDRYSYEQYFGPGTRLTVT.

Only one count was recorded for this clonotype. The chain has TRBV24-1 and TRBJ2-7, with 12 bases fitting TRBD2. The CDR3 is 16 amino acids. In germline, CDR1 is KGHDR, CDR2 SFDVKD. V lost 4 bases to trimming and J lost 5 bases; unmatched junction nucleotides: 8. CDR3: CATSDSPTSGRDEQYF. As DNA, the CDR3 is TGTGCCACCAGTGACTCCCCGACTAGCGGGAGAGACGAGCAGTACTTC.

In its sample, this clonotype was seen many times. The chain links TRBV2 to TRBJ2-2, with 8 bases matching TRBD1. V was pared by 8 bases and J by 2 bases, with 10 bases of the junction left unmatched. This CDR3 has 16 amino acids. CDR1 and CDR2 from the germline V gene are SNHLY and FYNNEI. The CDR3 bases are TGTGCCAGCTCAAGCTCGGCAGGGGGCAACACCGGGGAGCTGTTTTTT. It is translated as CASSSSAGGNTGELFF.

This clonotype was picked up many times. CDR3 loop: CASSQKGASWQETQYF. CDR3 coding DNA: TGCGCCAGCAGCCAAAAGGGGGCTTCGTGGCAAGAGACCCAGTACTTC. The V gene is TRBV4-1, the J gene TRBJ2-5; 7 positions agree with TRBD1. Germline-derived CDR1 and CDR2 are MGHRA and YSYEKL. CDR3 size: 16 residues. The trim removed 2 bases at V and 2 bases at J, leaving 8 bases unmatched.

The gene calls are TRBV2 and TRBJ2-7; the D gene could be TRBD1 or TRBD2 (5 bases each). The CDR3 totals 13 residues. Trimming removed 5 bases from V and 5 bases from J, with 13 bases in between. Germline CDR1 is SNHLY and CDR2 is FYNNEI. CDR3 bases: TGTGCCAGCAGTATAAGTGGGGGTCACGAGCAGTACTTC. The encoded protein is CASSISGGHEQYF.

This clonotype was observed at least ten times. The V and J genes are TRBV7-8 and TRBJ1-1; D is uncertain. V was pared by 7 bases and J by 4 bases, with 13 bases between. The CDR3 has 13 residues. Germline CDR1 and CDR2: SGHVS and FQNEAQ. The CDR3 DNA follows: TGTGCCAGCAAGGAGGAACCGCTCACTGAAGCTTTCTTT. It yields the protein CASKEEPLTEAFF.

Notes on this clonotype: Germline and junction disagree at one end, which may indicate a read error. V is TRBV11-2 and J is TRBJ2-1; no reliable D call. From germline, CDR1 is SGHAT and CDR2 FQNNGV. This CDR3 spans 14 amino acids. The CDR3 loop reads CASVGLQHYNEQSF. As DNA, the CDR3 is TGTGCCAGCGTCGGTCTCCAACACTACAATGAGCAGTCCTTC.

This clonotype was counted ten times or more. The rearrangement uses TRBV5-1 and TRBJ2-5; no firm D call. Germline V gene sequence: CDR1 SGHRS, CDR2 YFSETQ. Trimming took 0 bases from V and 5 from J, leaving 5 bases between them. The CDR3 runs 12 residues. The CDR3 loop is CASSLVMETQYF. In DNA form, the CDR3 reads TGCGCCAGCAGCTTGGTTATGGAGACCCAGTACTTC. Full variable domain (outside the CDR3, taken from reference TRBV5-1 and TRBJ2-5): KAGVTQTPRYLIKTRGQQVTLSCSPISGHRSVSWYQQTPGQGLQFLFEYFSETQRNKGNFPGRFSGRQFSNSRSEMNVSTLELGDSALYLCASSLVMETQYFGPGTRLLVL.

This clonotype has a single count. The CDR3, as DNA: TGTGCCAGTAGTCTGCGGGAGGGCCTTTGGGAGACCCAGTACTTC. Translated, it gives CASSLREGLWETQYF. The chain uses TRBV19 and TRBJ2-5; 9 positions match TRBD2. V lost 5 bases, J lost 5 bases, and 9 bases stayed unmatched. The CDR3 totals 15 residues. The germline V gene encodes CDR1 LNHDA and CDR2 SQIVND (reference sequence).

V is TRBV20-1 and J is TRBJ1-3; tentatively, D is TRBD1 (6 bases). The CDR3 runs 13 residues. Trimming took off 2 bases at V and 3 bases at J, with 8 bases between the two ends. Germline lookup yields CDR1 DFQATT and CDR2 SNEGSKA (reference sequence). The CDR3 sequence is CSARLGGGNTIYF. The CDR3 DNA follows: TGCAGTGCTAGATTAGGGGGTGGAAACACCATATATTTT.

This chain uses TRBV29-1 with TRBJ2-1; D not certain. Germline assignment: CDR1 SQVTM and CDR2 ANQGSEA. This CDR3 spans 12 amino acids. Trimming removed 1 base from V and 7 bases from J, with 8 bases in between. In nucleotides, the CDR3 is TGCAGCGTTGAAGTGGTAAAAAATGAGCAGTTCTTC. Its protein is CSVEVVKNEQFF.

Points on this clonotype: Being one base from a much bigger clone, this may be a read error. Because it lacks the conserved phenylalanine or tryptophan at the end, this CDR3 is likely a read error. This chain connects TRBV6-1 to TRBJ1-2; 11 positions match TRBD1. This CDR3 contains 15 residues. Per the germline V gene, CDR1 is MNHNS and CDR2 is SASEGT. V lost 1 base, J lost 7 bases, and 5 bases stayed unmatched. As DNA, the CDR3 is TGTGCCAGCAGTGAAGAGGGGACAGGGGGTTTTGGCTACACCTCC. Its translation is CASSEEGTGGFGYTS.

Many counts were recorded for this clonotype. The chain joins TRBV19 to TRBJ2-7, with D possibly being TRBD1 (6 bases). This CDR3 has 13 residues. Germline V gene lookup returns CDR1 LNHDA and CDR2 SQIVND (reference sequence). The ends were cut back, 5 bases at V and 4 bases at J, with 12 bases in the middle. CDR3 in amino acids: CASSPQGPYEQYF. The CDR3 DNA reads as TGTGCCAGTAGTCCACAGGGCCCTTACGAGCAGTACTTC.

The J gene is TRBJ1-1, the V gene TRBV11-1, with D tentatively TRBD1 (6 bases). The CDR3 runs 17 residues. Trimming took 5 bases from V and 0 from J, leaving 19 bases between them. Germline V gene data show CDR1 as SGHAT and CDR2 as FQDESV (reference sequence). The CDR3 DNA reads TGTGCCAGCAGCACGACCCACCGGGGGGCCATGAACACTGAAGCTTTCTTT. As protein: CASSTTHRGAMNTEAFF. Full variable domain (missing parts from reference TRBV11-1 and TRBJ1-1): EAEVAQSPRYKITEKSQAVAFWCDPISGHATLYWYRQILGQGPELLVQFQDESVVDDSQLPKDRFSAERLKGVDSTLKIQPAELGDSAMYLCASSTTHRGAMNTEAFFGQGTRLTVV.